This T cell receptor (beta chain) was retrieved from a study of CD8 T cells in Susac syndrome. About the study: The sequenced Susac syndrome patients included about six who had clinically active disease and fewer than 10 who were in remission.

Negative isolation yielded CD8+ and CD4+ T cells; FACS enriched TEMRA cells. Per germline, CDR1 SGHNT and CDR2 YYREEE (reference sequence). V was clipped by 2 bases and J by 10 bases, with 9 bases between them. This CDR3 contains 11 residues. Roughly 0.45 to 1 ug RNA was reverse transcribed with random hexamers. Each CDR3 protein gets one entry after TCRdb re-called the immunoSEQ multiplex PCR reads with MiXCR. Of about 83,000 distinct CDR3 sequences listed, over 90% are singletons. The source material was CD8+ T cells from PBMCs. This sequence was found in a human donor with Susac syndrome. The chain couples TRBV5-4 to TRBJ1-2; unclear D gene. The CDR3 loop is CASSFGGVYTF. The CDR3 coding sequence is TGTGCCAGCAGCTTCGGCGGGGTCTACACCTTC. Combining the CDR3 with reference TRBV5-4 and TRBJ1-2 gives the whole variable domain ETGVTQSPTHLIKTRGQQVTLRCSSQSGHNTVSWYQQALGQGPQFIFQYYREEENGRGNFPPRFSGLQFPNYSSELNVNALELDDSALYLCASSFGGVYTFGSGTRLTVV.